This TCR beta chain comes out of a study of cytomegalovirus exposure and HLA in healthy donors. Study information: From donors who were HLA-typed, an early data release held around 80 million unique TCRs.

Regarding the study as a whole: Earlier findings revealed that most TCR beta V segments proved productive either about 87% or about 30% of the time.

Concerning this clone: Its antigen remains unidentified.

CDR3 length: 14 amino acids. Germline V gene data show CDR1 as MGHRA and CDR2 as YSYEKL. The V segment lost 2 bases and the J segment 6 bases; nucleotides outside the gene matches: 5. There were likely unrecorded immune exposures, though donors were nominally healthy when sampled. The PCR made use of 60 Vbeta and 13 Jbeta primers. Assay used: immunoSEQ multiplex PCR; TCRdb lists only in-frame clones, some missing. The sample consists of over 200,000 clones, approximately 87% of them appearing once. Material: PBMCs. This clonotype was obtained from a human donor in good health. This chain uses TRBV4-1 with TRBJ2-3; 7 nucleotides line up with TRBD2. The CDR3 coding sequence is TGCGCCAGCAGCCAATCCTTGGGGGGGGATACGCAGTATTTT. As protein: CASSQSLGGDTQYF.